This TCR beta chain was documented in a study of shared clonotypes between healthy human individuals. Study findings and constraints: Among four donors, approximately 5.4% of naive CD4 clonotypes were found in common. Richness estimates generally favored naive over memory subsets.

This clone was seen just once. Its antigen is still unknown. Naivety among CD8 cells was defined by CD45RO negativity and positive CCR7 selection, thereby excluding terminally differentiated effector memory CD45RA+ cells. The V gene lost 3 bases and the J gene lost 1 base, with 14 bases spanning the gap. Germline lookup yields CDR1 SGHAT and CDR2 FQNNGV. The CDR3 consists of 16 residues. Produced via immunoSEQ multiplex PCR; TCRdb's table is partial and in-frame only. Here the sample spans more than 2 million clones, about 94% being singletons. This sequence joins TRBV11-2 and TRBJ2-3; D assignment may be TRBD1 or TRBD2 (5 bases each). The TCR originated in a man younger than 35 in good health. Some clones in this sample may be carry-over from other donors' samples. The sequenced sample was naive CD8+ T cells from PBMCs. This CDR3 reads CASSFLGVGGTDTQYF. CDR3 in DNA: TGTGCCAGCAGCTTCTTAGGGGTGGGGGGCACAGATACGCAGTATTTT.